The 11 T cell receptor beta chains below come from one sample, sequenced in a study of T cell responses to AZD1222 COVID-19 vaccine. Some clones are missing from TCRdb's copy, which holds only in-frame ones; the method was immunoSEQ multiplex PCR. The table lists 65,000 to 90,000 clones, nearly 90% of them singletons. The sequences come from peripheral blood, collected 28 days after the second AZD1222 dose. The receptors were sampled from an adult who received the AZD1222 COVID-19 vaccine.

CDR3 sequence reads: CASLTGGTENQPQHF. The CDR3 DNA follows: TGTGCCAGCCTAACTGGGGGGACCGAGAATCAGCCCCAGCATTTT. This chain joins TRBV28 and TRBJ1-5; possible D gene TRBD1, 5 bases. The CDR3 spans 15 residues. V lost 8 bases and J 4 bases, leaving 18 bases between the germline ends. The V gene's germline CDR1 is MDHEN and CDR2 SYDVKM.

The gene calls are TRBV7-3 and TRBJ2-2; 8 nucleotides line up with TRBD2. Losses at the gene ends were 5 bases for V and 5 bases for J; bases not matched to a gene: 7. Per germline, CDR1 SGHTA and CDR2 FQGTGA. The CDR3 runs 15 residues. CDR3 DNA sequence: TGTGCCAGCAGCGCTACTAGCGGAACAACCGGGGAGCTGTTTTTT. Protein: CASSATSGTTGELFF. The full variable domain, with the rest looked up from reference TRBV7-3 and TRBJ2-2, is GAGVSQTPSNKVTEKGKYVELRCDPISGHTALYWYRQSLGQGPEFLIYFQGTGAADDSGLPNDRFFAVRPEGSVSTLKIQRTERGDSAVYLCASSATSGTTGELFFGEGSRLTVL.

V usage is TRBV3-1 (or the pseudogene TRBV3-2) and J usage is TRBJ2-3; D may be TRBD1 or TRBD2 (5 bases each). The CDR3 has 14 residues. V lost 2 bases and J lost 1, with 7 bases in between. Germline values: CDR1 LGHDT, CDR2 YNNKEL (reference sequence). The CDR3 loop reads CASSQRGGTDTQYF. In DNA, the CDR3 is TGTGCCAGCAGCCAACGAGGGGGCACAGATACGCAGTATTTT.

The rearrangement uses TRBV30 and TRBJ1-1; the D is unclear. This CDR3 region has 13 residues. V lost 3 bases to trimming and J lost 10 bases, with 18 bases between them. Germline V gene lookup returns CDR1 GTSNPN and CDR2 SVGIG (reference sequence). CDR3 DNA sequence: TGTGCCTGGAGAATCAGCGTTTCGGCGAGAGCTTTCTTT. This codes for CAWRISVSARAFF.

This clone was picked up one time. The chain joins TRBV19 to TRBJ1-5; no reliable D call. V gave up 5 bases and J gave up 4 bases, with 15 bases separating them. Germline V lookup: CDR1 LNHDA, CDR2 SQIVND (reference sequence). The CDR3 spans 15 residues. In nucleotides, the CDR3 is TGTGCCAGTAGTTCGACTCCTCTTAGAAATCAGCCCCAGCATTTT. Residues: CASSSTPLRNQPQHF.

This CDR3 is CARRTGGQIRNQPQHF. CDR3 bases: TGTGCCCGCCGGACAGGGGGCCAGATCCGCAATCAGCCCCAGCATTTT. The gene calls are TRBV6-8 and TRBJ1-5, with TRBD1 identical over 11 bases. The CDR3 has 16 amino acids. Germline V gene data show CDR1 as MNHGY and CDR2 as SAAAGT. V was pared by 11 bases and J by 2 bases, with 11 bases of the junction left unmatched.

The chain couples TRBV5-1 to TRBJ1-6; TRBD1 matches at 8 bases. The germline CDR1 and CDR2 sequences are SGHRS and YFSETQ. This CDR3 is built from 16 residues. J lost 4 bases, V lost 0 bases, and 3 bases had no gene match. CDR3 DNA: TGCGCCAGCAGCTTGGGGACAGGGCCGTATAATTCACCCCTCCACTTT. Its translation: CASSLGTGPYNSPLHF.

The chain recombines TRBV3-1 (or the pseudogene TRBV3-2) with TRBJ1-1; D may be TRBD1 (5 bases). V was cut by 3 bases and J by 1 base, with 9 bases left in between. The CDR3 spans 14 residues. The V gene's germline CDR1 is LGHDT and CDR2 YNNKEL (reference sequence). CDR3 nucleotide sequence: TGTGCCAGCAGCCACTACGGACAGAACACTGAAGCTTTCTTT. This encodes CASSHYGQNTEAFF.

This chain connects TRBV2 to TRBJ2-7; D possibly corresponds to TRBD1 (6 bases). V was clipped by 1 base and J by 0 bases, with 7 bases between them. In germline, CDR1 is SNHLY, CDR2 FYNNEI. This CDR3 is 14 amino acids long. The CDR3 DNA reads TGTGCCAGCAGTGAAGAGGACAGCTCCTACGAGCAGTACTTC. Amino acid sequence: CASSEEDSSYEQYF.

In this sample, this clone turned up once. The chain links TRBV15 to TRBJ1-5; 8 nucleotides agree with TRBD1. There are 16 residues in the CDR3. From germline, CDR1 is LNHNV and CDR2 YYDKDF (reference sequence). V was pared by 0 bases and J by 5 bases, with 6 bases of the junction left unmatched. The CDR3 loop is CATSRDFDRGDQPQHF. The CDR3 DNA follows: TGTGCCACCAGCAGAGATTTCGACAGGGGAGATCAGCCCCAGCATTTT.

The CDR3 bases are TGTGCCAGCAGCCACAGAGAGCTAGCCTGCACAACGGGGTACTTC. Translation gives CASSHRELACTTGYF. The V gene is TRBV9, the J gene TRBJ2-7; D is perhaps TRBD2 (5 bases). This CDR3 contains 15 residues. Germline V CDR1 and CDR2: SGDLS, YYNGEE. Trimming removed 4 bases from V and 12 bases from J, with 26 bases in between.